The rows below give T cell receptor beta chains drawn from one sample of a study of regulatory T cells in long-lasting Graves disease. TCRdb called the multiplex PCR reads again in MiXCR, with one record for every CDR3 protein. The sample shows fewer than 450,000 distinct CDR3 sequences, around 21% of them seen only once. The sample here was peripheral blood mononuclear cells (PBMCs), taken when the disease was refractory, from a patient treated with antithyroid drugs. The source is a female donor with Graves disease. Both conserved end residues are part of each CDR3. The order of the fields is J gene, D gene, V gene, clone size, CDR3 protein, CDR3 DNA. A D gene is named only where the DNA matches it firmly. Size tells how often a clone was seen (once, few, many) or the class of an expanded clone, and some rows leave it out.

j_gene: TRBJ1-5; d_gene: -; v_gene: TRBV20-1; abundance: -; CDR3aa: CSARDAGGDQPQHF; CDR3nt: TGCAGTGCTAGAGACGCCGGGGGTGATCAGCCCCAGCATTTT
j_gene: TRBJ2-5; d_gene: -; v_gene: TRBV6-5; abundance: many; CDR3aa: CASSYTGTDQETQYF; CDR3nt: TGTGCCAGCAGTTACACTGGAACCGATCAAGAGACCCAGTACTTC
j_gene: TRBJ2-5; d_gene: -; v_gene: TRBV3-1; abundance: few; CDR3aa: CASSQGRAETQYF; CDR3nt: TGTGCCAGCAGCCAGGGGCGGGCAGAGACCCAGTACTTC
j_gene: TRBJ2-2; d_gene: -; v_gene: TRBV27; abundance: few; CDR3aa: CASSLIRANTGELFF; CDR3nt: TGTGCCAGCAGTTTAATCAGGGCGAACACCGGGGAGCTGTTTTTT
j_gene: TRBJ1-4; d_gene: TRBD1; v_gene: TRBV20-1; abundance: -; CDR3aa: CSAPDRDNEKLFF; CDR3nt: TGCAGTGCCCCAGACAGGGATAATGAAAAACTGTTTTTT
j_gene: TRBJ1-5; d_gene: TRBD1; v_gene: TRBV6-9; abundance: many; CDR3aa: CASSWTGNGPQHF; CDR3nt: TGTGCCAGCAGTTGGACAGGGAACGGGCCCCAGCATTTT
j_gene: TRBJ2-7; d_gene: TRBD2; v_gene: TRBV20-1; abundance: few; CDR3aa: CSARGRLADRSYEQYF; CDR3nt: TGCAGTGCTAGAGGACGGCTAGCGGACCGCTCCTACGAGCAGTACTTC
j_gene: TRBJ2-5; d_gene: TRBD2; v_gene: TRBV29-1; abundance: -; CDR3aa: CSVETSAKGTQYF; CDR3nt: TGCAGCGTTGAAACTAGCGCCAAGGGGACCCAGTACTTC
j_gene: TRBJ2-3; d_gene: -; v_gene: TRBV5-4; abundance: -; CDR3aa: CASSTDSGPTDTQYF; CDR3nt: TGTGCCAGCAGCACCGATAGCGGCCCCACAGATACGCAGTATTTT
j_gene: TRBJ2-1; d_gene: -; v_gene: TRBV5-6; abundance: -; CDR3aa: CASSFISGTPTGEQFF; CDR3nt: TGTGCCAGCAGCTTCATCTCCGGGACCCCAACTGGTGAGCAGTTCTTC
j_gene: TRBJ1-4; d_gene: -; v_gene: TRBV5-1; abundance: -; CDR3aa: CASSGNEGNEKLFF; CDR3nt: TGCGCCAGCAGCGGGAACGAGGGGAATGAAAAACTGTTTTTT
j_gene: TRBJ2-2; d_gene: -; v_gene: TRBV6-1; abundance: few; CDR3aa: CATPWTGPSNTGELFF; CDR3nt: TGTGCCACCCCCTGGACCGGGCCATCGAACACCGGGGAGCTGTTTTTT
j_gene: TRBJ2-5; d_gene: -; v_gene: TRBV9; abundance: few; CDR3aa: CASSVEVGGVETQYF; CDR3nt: TGTGCCAGCAGCGTAGAAGTTGGAGGGGTCGAGACCCAGTACTTC
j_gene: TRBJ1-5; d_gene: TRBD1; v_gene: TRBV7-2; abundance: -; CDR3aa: CASSFLQGANQPQHF; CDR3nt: TGTGCCAGCAGCTTCTTGCAGGGGGCCAATCAGCCCCAGCATTTT
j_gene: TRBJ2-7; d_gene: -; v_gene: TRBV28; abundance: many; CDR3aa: CASGPQNFRAEQYF; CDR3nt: TGTGCCAGCGGTCCCCAAAACTTCAGGGCCGAGCAGTACTTC
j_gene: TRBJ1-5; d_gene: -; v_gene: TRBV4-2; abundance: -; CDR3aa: CASSSTGFTPQHF; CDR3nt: TGTGCCAGCAGCTCAACAGGGTTTACGCCCCAGCATTTT
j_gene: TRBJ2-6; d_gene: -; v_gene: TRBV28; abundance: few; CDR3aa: CASTAPGVGANVLTF; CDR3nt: TGTGCCAGCACCGCCCCAGGGGTTGGGGCCAACGTCCTGACTTTC
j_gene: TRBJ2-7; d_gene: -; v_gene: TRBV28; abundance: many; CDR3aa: CASSLFMVHEQYF; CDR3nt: TGTGCCAGCAGTTTATTCATGGTACACGAGCAGTACTTC
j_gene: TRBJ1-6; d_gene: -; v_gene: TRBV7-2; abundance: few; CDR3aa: CASSLTSRADGSLHF; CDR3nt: TGTGCCAGCAGCTTAACAAGCAGGGCCGACGGTTCCCTCCACTTT
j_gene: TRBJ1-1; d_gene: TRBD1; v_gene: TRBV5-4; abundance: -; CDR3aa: CASSLPNRGWGMNTEAFF; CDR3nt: TGTGCCAGCAGCTTGCCCAACAGGGGATGGGGCATGAACACTGAAGCTTTCTTT
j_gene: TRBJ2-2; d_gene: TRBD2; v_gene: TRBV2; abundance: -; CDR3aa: CASSEARLAGGANTGELFF; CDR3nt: TGTGCCAGCAGTGAAGCGCGGCTAGCGGGAGGTGCGAACACCGGGGAGCTGTTTTTT
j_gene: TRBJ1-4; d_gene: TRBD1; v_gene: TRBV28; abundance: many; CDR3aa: CASTRRGQYNEKLFF; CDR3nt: TGTGCCAGCACCCGGCGGGGACAGTATAATGAAAAACTGTTTTTT
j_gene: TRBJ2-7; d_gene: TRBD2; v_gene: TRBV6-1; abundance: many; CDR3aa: CASSEDGGRTYEQYF; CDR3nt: TGTGCCAGCAGTGAAGATGGCGGGAGGACCTACGAGCAGTACTTC
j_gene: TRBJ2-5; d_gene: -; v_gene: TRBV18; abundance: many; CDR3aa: CASSPETGSQETQYF; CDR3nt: TGTGCCAGCTCACCGGAGACTGGTAGTCAAGAGACCCAGTACTTC
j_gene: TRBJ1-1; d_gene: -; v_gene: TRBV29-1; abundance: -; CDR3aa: CSVEAADTEAFF; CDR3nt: TGCAGCGTTGAGGCGGCAGACACTGAAGCTTTCTTT
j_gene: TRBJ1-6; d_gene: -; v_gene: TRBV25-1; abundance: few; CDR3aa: CASSDRAGSPLHF; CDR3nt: TGTGCCAGCAGTGACCGGGCGGGGTCACCCCTCCACTTT
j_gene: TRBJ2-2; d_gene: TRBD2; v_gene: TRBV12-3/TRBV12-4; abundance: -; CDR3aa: CASSLGLAGEAGELFF; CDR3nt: TGTGCCAGCAGTTTGGGACTAGCGGGAGAGGCCGGGGAGCTGTTTTTT
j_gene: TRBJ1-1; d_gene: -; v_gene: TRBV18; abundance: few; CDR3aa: CASSPNREAEAFF; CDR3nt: TGTGCCAGCTCACCTAACAGGGAAGCTGAAGCTTTCTTT
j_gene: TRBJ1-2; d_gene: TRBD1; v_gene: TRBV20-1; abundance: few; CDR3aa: CSARDPGQGALTNYGYTF; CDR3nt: TGCAGTGCTAGAGACCCCGGACAGGGGGCTCTAACTAACTATGGCTACACCTTC
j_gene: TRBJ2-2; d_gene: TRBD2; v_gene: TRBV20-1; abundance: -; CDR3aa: CSVRTSPEPGELFF; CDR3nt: TGCAGTGTCCGGACTAGCCCTGAACCCGGGGAGCTGTTTTTT
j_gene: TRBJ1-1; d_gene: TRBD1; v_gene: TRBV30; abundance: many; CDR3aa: CAWSLWGTANTEAFF; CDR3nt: TGTGCCTGGAGTCTGTGGGGGACAGCGAACACTGAAGCTTTCTTT
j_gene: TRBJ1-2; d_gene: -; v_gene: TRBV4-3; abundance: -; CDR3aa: CASSRGASNYGYTF; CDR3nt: TGCGCCAGCAGCCGCGGGGCATCTAACTATGGCTACACCTTC
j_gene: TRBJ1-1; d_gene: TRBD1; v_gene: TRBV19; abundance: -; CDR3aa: CASSISTGGTEAFF; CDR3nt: TGTGCCAGTAGTATATCGACAGGGGGCACTGAAGCTTTCTTT
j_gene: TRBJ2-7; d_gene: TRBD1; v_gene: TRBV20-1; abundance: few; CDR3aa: CSARETGQATPYEQYF; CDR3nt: TGCAGTGCTAGAGAAACCGGACAGGCGACACCCTACGAGCAGTACTTC
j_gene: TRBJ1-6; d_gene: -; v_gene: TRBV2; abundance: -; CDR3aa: CASSDPRPRGSYNSPLHF; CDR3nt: TGTGCCAGCAGTGACCCGAGACCCCGGGGCTCCTATAATTCACCCCTCCACTTT
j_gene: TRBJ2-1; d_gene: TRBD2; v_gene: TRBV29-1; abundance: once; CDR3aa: CSVEIAGAVYNEQFF; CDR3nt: TGCAGCGTTGAGATAGCGGGAGCGGTCTACAATGAGCAGTTCTTC
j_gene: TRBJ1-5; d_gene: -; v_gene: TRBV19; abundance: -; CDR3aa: CASSRTSIQPQHF; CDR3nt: TGTGCCAGTAGTAGGACTAGCATTCAGCCCCAGCATTTT
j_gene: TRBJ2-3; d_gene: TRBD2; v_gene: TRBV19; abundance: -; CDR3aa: CASTVGTSGRDTQYF; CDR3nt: TGTGCCAGTACTGTGGGGACTAGCGGGAGAGATACGCAGTATTTT
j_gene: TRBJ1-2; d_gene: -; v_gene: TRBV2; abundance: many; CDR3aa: CASGEQVSYGYTF; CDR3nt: TGTGCCAGCGGGGAACAGGTCTCCTATGGCTACACCTTC
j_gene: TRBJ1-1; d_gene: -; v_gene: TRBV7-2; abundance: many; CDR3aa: CASSKAGQPMNTEAFF; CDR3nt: TGTGCCAGCAGCAAAGCTGGACAGCCGATGAACACTGAAGCTTTCTTT
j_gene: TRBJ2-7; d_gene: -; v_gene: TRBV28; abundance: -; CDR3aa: CASSFGRNLWHEQYF; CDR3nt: TGTGCCAGCAGTTTCGGCAGAAATCTTTGGCACGAGCAGTACTTC
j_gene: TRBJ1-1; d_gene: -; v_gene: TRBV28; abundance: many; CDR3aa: CASSPNVWGQNTEAFF; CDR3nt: TGTGCCAGCAGCCCAAACGTATGGGGGCAGAACACTGAAGCTTTCTTT
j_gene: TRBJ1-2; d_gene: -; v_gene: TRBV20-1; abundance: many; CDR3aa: CSADPGAGYTF; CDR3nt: TGCAGTGCTGATCCAGGGGCCGGCTACACCTTC
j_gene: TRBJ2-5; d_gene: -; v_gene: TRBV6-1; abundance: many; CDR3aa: CASLYSRGETQYF; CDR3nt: TGTGCCAGTCTTTACAGCCGCGGAGAGACCCAGTACTTC
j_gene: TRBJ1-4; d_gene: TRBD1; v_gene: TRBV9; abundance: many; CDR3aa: CASSQDRGRGEKLFF; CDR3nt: TGTGCCAGCAGCCAAGACAGGGGGCGAGGAGAAAAACTGTTTTTT
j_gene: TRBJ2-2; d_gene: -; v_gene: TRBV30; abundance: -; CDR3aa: CAWSPDLTGELFF; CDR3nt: TGTGCCTGGAGTCCGGACCTCACCGGGGAGCTGTTTTTT
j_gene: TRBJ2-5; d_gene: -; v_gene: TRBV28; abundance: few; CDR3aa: CASSHMDQQETQYF; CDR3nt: TGTGCCAGCAGTCACATGGACCAACAAGAGACCCAGTACTTC
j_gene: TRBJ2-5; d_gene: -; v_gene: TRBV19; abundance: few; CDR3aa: CASTGTGGETQYF; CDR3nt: TGTGCCAGCACCGGGACCGGCGGAGAGACCCAGTACTTC
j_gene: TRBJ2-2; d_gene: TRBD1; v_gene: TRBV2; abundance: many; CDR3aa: CASKGQGDTGELFF; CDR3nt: TGTGCCAGCAAGGGACAGGGGGACACCGGGGAGCTGTTTTTT
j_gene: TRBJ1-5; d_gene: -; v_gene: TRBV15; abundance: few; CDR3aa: CATSRPEREPQHF; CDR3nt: TGTGCCACCAGCAGACCAGAGAGGGAGCCCCAGCATTTT
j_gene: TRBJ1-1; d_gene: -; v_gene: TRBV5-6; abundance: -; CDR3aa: CASSLGSLGGTEAFF; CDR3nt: TGTGCCAGCAGCTTGGGCAGTCTAGGTGGCACTGAAGCTTTCTTT
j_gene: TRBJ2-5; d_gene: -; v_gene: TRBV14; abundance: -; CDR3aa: CASRRYKGGNQVGETQYF; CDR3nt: TGTGCCAGCAGAAGGTATAAAGGGGGTAATCAAGTCGGAGAGACCCAGTACTTC
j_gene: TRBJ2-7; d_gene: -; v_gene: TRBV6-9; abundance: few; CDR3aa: CASSYSGPYEQYF; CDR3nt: TGTGCCAGCAGTTACTCTGGGCCCTACGAGCAGTACTTC